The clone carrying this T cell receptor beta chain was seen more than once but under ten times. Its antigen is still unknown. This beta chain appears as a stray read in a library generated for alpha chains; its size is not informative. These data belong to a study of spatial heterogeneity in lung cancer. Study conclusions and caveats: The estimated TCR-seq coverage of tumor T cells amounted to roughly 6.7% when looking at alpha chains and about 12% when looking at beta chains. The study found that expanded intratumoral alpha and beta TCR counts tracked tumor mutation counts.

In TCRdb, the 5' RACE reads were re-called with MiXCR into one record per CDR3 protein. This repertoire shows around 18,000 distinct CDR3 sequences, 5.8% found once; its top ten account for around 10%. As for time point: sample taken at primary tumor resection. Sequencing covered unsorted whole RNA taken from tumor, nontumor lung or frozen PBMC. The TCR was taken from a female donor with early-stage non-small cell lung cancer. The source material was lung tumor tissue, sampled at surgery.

For the CDR3, the DNA is TGTGCCAGCAGCATTCAGGGATACGGCTACACCTTC. It codes for CASSIQGYGYTF. The V and J genes are TRBV7-2 and TRBJ1-2; tentatively, D is TRBD1 (5 bases). CDR1 and CDR2 from the germline V gene are SGHTA and FQGNSA. The CDR3 covers 12 residues. Trimming stripped 5 bases from V and 8 bases from J, with 12 bases between.